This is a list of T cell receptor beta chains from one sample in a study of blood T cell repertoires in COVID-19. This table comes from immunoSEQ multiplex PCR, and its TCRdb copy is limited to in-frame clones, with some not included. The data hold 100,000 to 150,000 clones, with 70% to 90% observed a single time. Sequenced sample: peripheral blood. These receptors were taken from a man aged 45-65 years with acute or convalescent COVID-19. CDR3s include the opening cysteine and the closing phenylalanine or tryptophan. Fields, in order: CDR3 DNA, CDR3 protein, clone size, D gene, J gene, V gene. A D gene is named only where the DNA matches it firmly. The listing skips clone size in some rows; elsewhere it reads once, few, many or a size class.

TGTGCCAGCTCAGCGCCAACTGGGGCTAGCAATCAGCCCCAGCATTTT | CASSAPTGASNQPQHF | NA | NA | TRBJ1-5 | TRBV18
TGCGCCAGCAGCTTGGCGGGGACAAGACAAGAGACCCAGTACTTC | CASSLAGTRQETQYF | NA | NA | TRBJ2-5 | TRBV5-1
TGTGCCAGCTCACTTATAGGGACAGGGTCTTCAGATACGCAGTATTTT | CASSLIGTGSSDTQYF | NA | TRBD1 | TRBJ2-3 | TRBV18
TGCGCCAGCAAACGTGGGACAGACAGCACAGATACGCAGTATTTT | CASKRGTDSTDTQYF | NA | TRBD1 | TRBJ2-3 | TRBV5-1
TGTGCCAGCAGCTCGGACAGCCCTAGCTCCTACAATGAGCAGTTCTTC | CASSSDSPSSYNEQFF | NA | NA | TRBJ2-1 | TRBV11-2
TGTGCCAGCACATTGTCACCGGGACTTAATGCCTACGAGCAGTACTTC | CASTLSPGLNAYEQYF | NA | NA | TRBJ2-7 | TRBV28
TGTGCCTGGAACAGGGGGACAGTCGCTTCACCCCTCCACTTT | CAWNRGTVASPLHF | NA | TRBD1 | TRBJ1-6 | TRBV30
TGTGCCAGTAGGGACCAAGGGACTTCCAATCAGCCCCAGCATTTT | CASRDQGTSNQPQHF | few | NA | TRBJ1-5 | TRBV19
TGTGCCACCAGCAGAGTGGATGCGGGAAACATTCAGTACTTC | CATSRVDAGNIQYF | NA | NA | TRBJ2-4 | TRBV15
TGTGCCAGCAGTCACTTTTTGGAGGGTAGCAATCAGCCCCAGCATTTT | CASSHFLEGSNQPQHF | NA | NA | TRBJ1-5 | TRBV2
TGTGCCAGCAGCGTATGGCTCACAGATACGCAGTATTTT | CASSVWLTDTQYF | NA | NA | TRBJ2-3 | TRBV9
TGTGCCAGCAGCTTGGGACAGGGTGCAACTAATGAAAAACTGTTTTTT | CASSLGQGATNEKLFF | once | TRBD1 | TRBJ1-4 | TRBV7-9
TGTGCCAGCCTTTACGGGGGGCCCGGGGAGCTGTTTTTT | CASLYGGPGELFF | NA | NA | TRBJ2-2 | TRBV12-3/TRBV12-4
TGCGCCAGCAGCCCCTTGGGCGACAATCAGCCCCAGCATTTT | CASSPLGDNQPQHF | once | NA | TRBJ1-5 | TRBV5-1
TGTGCCAGCAGCCAGGGACAGGGGGGAGTAGGGGAGACCCAGTACTTC | CASSQGQGGVGETQYF | NA | TRBD1 | TRBJ2-5 | TRBV7-2
TGTGCCAGCAGCTCCCAGGTTCAGGGTAGTGGGGCAGGAAAACTGTTTTTT | CASSSQVQGSGAGKLFF | NA | NA | TRBJ1-4 | TRBV7-2
TGTGCCAGCAGTGACTTAAGGACAGGGGGCAACGGCTACACCTTC | CASSDLRTGGNGYTF | once | TRBD1 | TRBJ1-2 | TRBV2
TGTGCCAGTAGTATTACAGACGTTAATGAAAAACTGTTTTTT | CASSITDVNEKLFF | NA | NA | TRBJ1-4 | TRBV19
TGTGCCAGCAGCTTAGCGACGACAGGGCGAGCTTTCTTT | CASSLATTGRAFF | NA | TRBD1 | TRBJ1-1 | TRBV7-9
TGTGCCAGCAGCCGTGACAGGGGAGGTCAGCCCCAGCATTTT | CASSRDRGGQPQHF | once | TRBD1 | TRBJ1-5 | TRBV7-9
TGTGCCAGCAGCGAAGGGACTACTCCCAGGCAGCCCCAGCATTTT | CASSEGTTPRQPQHF | NA | NA | TRBJ1-5 | TRBV16
TGTGCCAGCAGTGAAGCGGGCGGGGGGAATGAGCAGTTCTTC | CASSEAGGGNEQFF | NA | TRBD2 | TRBJ2-1 | TRBV2
TGCAGTGCTAATCGCAGGGATGGCTACACCTTC | CSANRRDGYTF | NA | NA | TRBJ1-2 | TRBV20-1
TGTGCCAGCTCACGGGACAGGTTGAACACTGAAGCTTTCTTT | CASSRDRLNTEAFF | once | TRBD1 | TRBJ1-1 | TRBV18
TGCGCCAGCAGCCCCAGGACAGGGGGTTACGCAACCTACGAGCAGTACTTC | CASSPRTGGYATYEQYF | NA | TRBD1 | TRBJ2-7 | TRBV5-1
TGTGCCTCGTGGGGTTCCGGGGTAAAACTGTTTTTT | CASWGSGVKLFF | NA | NA | TRBJ1-4 | TRBV6-5
TGTGCCAGTAGTACGACCGGACTAGCGGGGGGGAACTCCTACGAGCAGTACTTC | CASSTTGLAGGNSYEQYF | NA | TRBD2 | TRBJ2-7 | TRBV19
TGTGCCAGCAGTGCGGGACAGGGGTCGTCACCCCTCCACTTT | CASSAGQGSSPLHF | NA | TRBD1 | TRBJ1-6 | TRBV2
TGTGCCACCAGTGACCTTGCAGGGAACACCGGGGAGCTGTTTTTT | CATSDLAGNTGELFF | NA | NA | TRBJ2-2 | TRBV24-1
TGTGCCAGCAGCTTGGTTGGAGGGAACACTGAAGCTTTCTTT | CASSLVGGNTEAFF | few | NA | TRBJ1-1 | TRBV7-8
TGTGCCAGCAGCCTCTATGGGGGCCCCTACAATGAGCAGTTCTTC | CASSLYGGPYNEQFF | NA | NA | TRBJ2-1 | TRBV11-3
TGTGCCATCAGTTCTGCGGGAAAGGTCAATGAGCAGTTCTTC | CAISSAGKVNEQFF | NA | NA | TRBJ2-1 | TRBV10-3